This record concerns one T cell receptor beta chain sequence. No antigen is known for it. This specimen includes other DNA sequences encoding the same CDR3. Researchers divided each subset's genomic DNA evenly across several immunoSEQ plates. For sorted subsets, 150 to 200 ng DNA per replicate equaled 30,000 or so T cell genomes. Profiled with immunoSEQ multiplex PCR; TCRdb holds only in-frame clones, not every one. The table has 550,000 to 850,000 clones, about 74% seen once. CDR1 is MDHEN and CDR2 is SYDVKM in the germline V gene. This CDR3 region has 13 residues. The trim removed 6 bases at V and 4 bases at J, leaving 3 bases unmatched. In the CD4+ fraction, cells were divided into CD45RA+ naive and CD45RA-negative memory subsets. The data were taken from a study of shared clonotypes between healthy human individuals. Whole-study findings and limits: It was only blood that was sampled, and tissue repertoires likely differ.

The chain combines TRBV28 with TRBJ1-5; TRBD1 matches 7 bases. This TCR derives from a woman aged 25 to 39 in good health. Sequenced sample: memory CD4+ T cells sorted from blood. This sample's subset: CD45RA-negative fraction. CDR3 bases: TGTGCCAGCAGCCGGGACAGAAATCAGCCCCAGCATTTT. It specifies CASSRDRNQPQHF. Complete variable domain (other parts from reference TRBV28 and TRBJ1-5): DVKVTQSSRYLVKRTGEKVFLECVQDMDHENMFWYRQDPGLGLRLIYFSYDVKMKEKGDIPEGYSVSREKKERFSLILESASTNQTSMYLCASSRDRNQPQHFGDGTRLSIL.